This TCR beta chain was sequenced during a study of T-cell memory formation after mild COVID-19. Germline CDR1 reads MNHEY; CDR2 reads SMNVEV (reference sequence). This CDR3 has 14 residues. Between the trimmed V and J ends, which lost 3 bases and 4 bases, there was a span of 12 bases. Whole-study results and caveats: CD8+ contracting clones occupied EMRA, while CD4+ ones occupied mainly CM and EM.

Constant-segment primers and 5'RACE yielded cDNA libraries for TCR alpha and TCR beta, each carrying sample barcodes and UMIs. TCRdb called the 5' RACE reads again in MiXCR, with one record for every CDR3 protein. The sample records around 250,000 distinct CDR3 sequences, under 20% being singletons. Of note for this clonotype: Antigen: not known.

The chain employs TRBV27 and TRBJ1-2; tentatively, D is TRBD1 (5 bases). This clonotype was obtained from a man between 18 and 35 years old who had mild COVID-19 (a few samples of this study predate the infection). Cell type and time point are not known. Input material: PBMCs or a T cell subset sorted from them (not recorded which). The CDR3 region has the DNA TGTGCCAGCAGTTTTTCGGGGGGACCCTATGGCTACACCTTC. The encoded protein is CASSFSGGPYGYTF.